This T cell receptor (beta chain) was obtained from a study of T cell repertoires in cytomegalovirus infection. Across the study: Matching HLA type and CMV infection were both indicated by public TCR beta signatures. Points from the study as a whole: CMV-specific TCR beta clonotypes restricted by HLA-C were the ones dominating the ex vivo response. Using cumulative public TCR beta family frequency, the authors identified those who carried CMV together with the relevant HLA.

Regarding this clonotype: What it binds is not known.

One entry per CDR3 protein results from TCRdb running MiXCR on the reads. The sample lists roughly 180,000 distinct CDR3 sequences, approximately 17% occurring once. CDR1 MNHEY and CDR2 SMNVEV come from the germline V gene (reference sequence). Trimming took off 3 bases at V and 0 bases at J, with 5 bases between the two ends. The CDR3 is 13 amino acids. This receptor was identified in a human donor in good health (CMV status not recorded). Some clones in this sample may be carry-over from other donors' samples. Sequences were obtained from CD8+ T cells from PBMCs. V is TRBV27 and J is TRBJ1-2; D is unclear. In DNA, the CDR3 is TGTGCCAGCAGTTTGTCGGCTAACTATGGCTACACCTTC. It encodes CASSLSANYGYTF.